This TCR beta chain appears in the sequencing data of a study of cytomegalovirus exposure and HLA in healthy donors. With respect to this clone: Its antigen remains unidentified.

Germline lookup yields CDR1 GTSNPN and CDR2 SVGIG (reference sequence). V dropped 0 bases and J dropped 5; count of bases not matched to a gene: 4. CDR3 length: 15 residues. Broader study findings: An analysis was carried out later, and it reportedly showed fewer N-insertions in an Asian-associated ancestry cluster than the approximately 680-donor mean. Some segments of the V type, notably TRBV6-2 and TRBV6-3, were excluded as indistinguishable. Follow-up analysis found HLA locus-dependent TCR association rates, highest for DRB1 and lowest for HLA-C. The study carried out a later analysis of TCR beta sequences. It associated around 17,000 of them with specific HLA alleles at a false discovery rate of 0.05.

PCR was performed using 60 Vbeta and 13 Jbeta primers. Profiled with immunoSEQ multiplex PCR; TCRdb holds only in-frame clones, not every one. The profile covers about 110,000 clones, with over 75% appearing a single time and more than 4% taken by the ten largest. Sequencing used PBMCs. The chain recombines TRBV30 with TRBJ1-6; 7 bases are shared with TRBD1. The origin of this receptor is a male donor in good health and CMV-seronegative. The CDR3 here is CAWSVRTGNNSPLHF. DNA for the CDR3: TGTGCCTGGAGTGTACGGACAGGAAATAATTCACCCCTCCACTTT.